What follows describes a single T cell receptor (beta chain). CDR1 KGHDR and CDR2 SFDVKD come from the germline V gene. The CDR3 loop spans 15 amino acids. V lost 3 bases to trimming and J lost 6 bases; unmatched junction nucleotides: 3. Under the authors' procedure: The authors estimated nucleated cell counts from reference gene primer amplification. This table comes from immunoSEQ multiplex PCR, and its TCRdb copy is limited to in-frame clones, with some not included. V and J calls plus clone size are reproduced from that table; the DNA served to infer D and trimming. The sample consists of some 170,000 clones, roughly 87% of them appearing once. This sample is part of a study of blood T cell repertoires in COVID-19. Study context: Samples came from the United States, Italy and Spain, spanning acute and convalescent COVID-19. T cells, B-cell-depleted T cells, or PBMCs provided the cDNA or gDNA that served as material.

The rearrangement links TRBV24-1 to TRBJ2-4, with TRBD2 matching over 11 bases. The sequenced sample was peripheral blood. This sequence originates from a woman between 45 and 65 years old with acute or convalescent COVID-19. CDR3 sequence (DNA): TGTGCCACCAGTGATCCTACTAGCGGGGGAAACATTCAGTACTTC. This gives the protein CATSDPTSGGNIQYF.